This T cell receptor beta chain originates from a study of T cell responses to AZD1222 COVID-19 vaccine. Study results and caveats: In a largely white British group with more females than males, clonal diversity was possibly underestimated. Repertoires were obtained only post-peak T cell response. Baseline seropositivity occurred in only a handful of AZD1222 recipients.

Generated by immunoSEQ multiplex PCR, the TCRdb table keeps only in-frame clones and is missing some. The sample lists more than 95,000 clones, roughly nine tenths occurring once. The V gene's germline CDR1 is MDHEN and CDR2 SYDVKM. The CDR3 runs to 14 residues. V gave up 3 bases and J gave up 7 bases; unmatched junction bases: 5. Concerning this clone itself: The target antigen is unknown.

Here the sequenced sample was peripheral blood, taken 28 days after the second AZD1222 dose. This clonotype was sampled from an adult who received the AZD1222 COVID-19 vaccine. This chain uses TRBV28 with TRBJ1-4; 7 positions agree with TRBD1. Written as DNA, the CDR3 is TGTGCCAGCAGTTTCGTACAGGGGATTGAAAAACTGTTTTTT. This encodes CASSFVQGIEKLFF.